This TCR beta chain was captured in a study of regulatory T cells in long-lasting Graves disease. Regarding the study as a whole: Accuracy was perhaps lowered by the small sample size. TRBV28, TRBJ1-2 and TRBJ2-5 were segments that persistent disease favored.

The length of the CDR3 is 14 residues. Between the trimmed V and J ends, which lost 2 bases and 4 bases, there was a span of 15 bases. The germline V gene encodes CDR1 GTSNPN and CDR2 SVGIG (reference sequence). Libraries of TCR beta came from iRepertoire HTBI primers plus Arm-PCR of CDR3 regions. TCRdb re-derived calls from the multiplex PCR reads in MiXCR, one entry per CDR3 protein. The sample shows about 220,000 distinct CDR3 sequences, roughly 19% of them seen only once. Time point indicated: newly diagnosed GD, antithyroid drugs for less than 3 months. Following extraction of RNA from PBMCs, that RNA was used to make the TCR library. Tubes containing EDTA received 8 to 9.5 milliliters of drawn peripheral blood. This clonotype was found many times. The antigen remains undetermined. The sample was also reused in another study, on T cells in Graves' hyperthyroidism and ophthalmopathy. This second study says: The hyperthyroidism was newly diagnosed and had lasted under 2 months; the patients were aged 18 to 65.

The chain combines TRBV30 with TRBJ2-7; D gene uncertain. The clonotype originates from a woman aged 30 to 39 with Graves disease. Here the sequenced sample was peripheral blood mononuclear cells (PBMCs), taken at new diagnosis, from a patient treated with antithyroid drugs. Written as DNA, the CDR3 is TGTGCCTGGAGTAGGATCGAGTTCGTTTACGAGCAGTACTTC. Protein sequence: CAWSRIEFVYEQYF.